These T cell receptor beta chains were read from a single sample in a study of shared T cell receptors in the human thymus. Data came from immunoSEQ multiplex PCR; TCRdb stores just in-frame clones and leaves some out. The sample records about 380,000 clones, 95% being singletons. The sequencing sample was made of thymocytes. The source is a human donor. The CDR3 runs from the conserved cysteine through the conserved F or W. D genes are given only for firm matches. The size field is filled for only some rows; it gives once, few, many or a size class.

D gene: TRBD2; J gene: TRBJ2-1; clone size: NA; V gene: TRBV28; CDR3 protein: CASSALAGGPNNEQFF; CDR3 DNA: TGTGCCAGCAGTGCGCTAGCGGGAGGGCCGAACAATGAGCAGTTCTTC
D gene: NA; J gene: TRBJ1-4; clone size: NA; V gene: TRBV14; CDR3 protein: CASSPGRQDDSTNEKLFF; CDR3 DNA: TGTGCCAGCAGCCCCGGTAGGCAGGACGACTCAACTAATGAAAAACTGTTTTTT
D gene: TRBD2; J gene: TRBJ2-4; clone size: NA; V gene: TRBV9; CDR3 protein: CASSGAGWREIGENIQYF; CDR3 DNA: TGTGCCAGCAGCGGGGCCGGGTGGCGGGAGATCGGCGAAAACATTCAGTACTTC
D gene: TRBD2; J gene: TRBJ2-1; clone size: NA; V gene: TRBV18; CDR3 protein: CASSHHIAGGYNEQFF; CDR3 DNA: TGTGCCAGCTCCCACCATATAGCGGGAGGGTACAATGAGCAGTTCTTC
D gene: TRBD2; J gene: TRBJ2-1; clone size: NA; V gene: TRBV30; CDR3 protein: CAWVHLAGGENEQFF; CDR3 DNA: TGTGCCTGGGTCCATCTGGCGGGAGGGGAGAATGAGCAGTTCTTC
D gene: NA; J gene: TRBJ2-7; clone size: few; V gene: TRBV6-5; CDR3 protein: CASSYSGVDRLYEQYF; CDR3 DNA: TGTGCCAGCAGTTACTCGGGCGTCGACAGACTATACGAGCAGTACTTC
D gene: TRBD1; J gene: TRBJ1-2; clone size: NA; V gene: TRBV10-2; CDR3 protein: CASSVSGTGITYGYTF; CDR3 DNA: TGCGCCAGCAGTGTATCCGGGACAGGGATTACCTATGGCTACACCTTC
D gene: TRBD2; J gene: TRBJ2-1; clone size: once; V gene: TRBV19; CDR3 protein: CASTPTDWDYYNEQFF; CDR3 DNA: TGTGCCAGTACCCCCACCGATTGGGACTACTACAATGAGCAGTTCTTC
D gene: NA; J gene: TRBJ1-5; clone size: NA; V gene: TRBV19; CDR3 protein: CASSMTKTSNQPQHF; CDR3 DNA: TGTGCCAGTAGTATGACCAAGACTAGCAATCAGCCCCAGCATTTT
D gene: NA; J gene: TRBJ2-7; clone size: NA; V gene: TRBV2; CDR3 protein: CASSDATHPYEQYF; CDR3 DNA: TGTGCCAGCAGTGATGCGACACATCCCTACGAGCAGTACTTC
D gene: NA; J gene: TRBJ2-1; clone size: NA; V gene: TRBV19; CDR3 protein: CASSTRAKAYNEQFF; CDR3 DNA: TGTGCCAGTAGTACCCGGGCCAAGGCCTACAATGAGCAGTTCTTC
D gene: TRBD1; J gene: TRBJ2-7; clone size: once; V gene: TRBV27; CDR3 protein: CASSFARGSYEQYF; CDR3 DNA: TGTGCCAGCAGTTTTGCCAGGGGGTCCTACGAGCAGTACTTC
D gene: TRBD2; J gene: TRBJ2-1; clone size: NA; V gene: TRBV5-1; CDR3 protein: CASSGTSGNYNEQFF; CDR3 DNA: TGCGCCAGCAGCGGGACTAGCGGTAACTACAATGAGCAGTTCTTC
D gene: NA; J gene: TRBJ2-1; clone size: NA; V gene: TRBV7-9; CDR3 protein: CASSLMVGEQFF; CDR3 DNA: TGTGCCAGCAGCTTAATGGTTGGTGAGCAGTTCTTC